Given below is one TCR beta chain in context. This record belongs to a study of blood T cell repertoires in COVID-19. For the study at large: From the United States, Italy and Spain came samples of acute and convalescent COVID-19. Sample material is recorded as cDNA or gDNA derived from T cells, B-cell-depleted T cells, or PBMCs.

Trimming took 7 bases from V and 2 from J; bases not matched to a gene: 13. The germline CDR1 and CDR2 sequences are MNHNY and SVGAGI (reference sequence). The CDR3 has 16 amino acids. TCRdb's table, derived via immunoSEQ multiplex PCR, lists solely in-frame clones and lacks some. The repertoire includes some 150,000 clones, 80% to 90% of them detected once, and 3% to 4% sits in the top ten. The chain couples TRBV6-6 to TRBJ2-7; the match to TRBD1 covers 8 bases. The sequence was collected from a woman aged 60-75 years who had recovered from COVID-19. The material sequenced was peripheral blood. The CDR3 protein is CASKKTQQGATYEQYF. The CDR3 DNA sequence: TGTGCCAGCAAAAAAACCCAGCAGGGGGCTACCTACGAGCAGTACTTC.